What follows describes a single T cell receptor beta chain. Its target is not known. The data stem from a study of shared clonotypes between healthy human individuals. The wider study: Ranging from 18 to 49 in age, donors were two women and a few men.

The material for each subset, its genomic DNA, was split evenly across several immunoSEQ plates. TCRdb's copy holds only in-frame clones and misses some; the assay was immunoSEQ multiplex PCR. The table shows roughly 2.5 million clones, with more than 90% occurring only once. General observations from the study: Clonotypes shared by all four donors outscored non-shared clonotypes in generation probability.

The V gene end was trimmed by 0 bases and the J gene end by 1 base; junction bases not matched to a gene: 9. There are 17 residues in the CDR3. Looked up from germline, CDR1 is MGHRA and CDR2 is YSYEKL. The clonotype comes from a young man in good health. Source material: naive CD4+ T cells sorted from blood. Subset meaning: CD45RA+ positively selected. V gene TRBV4-1 combines with J gene TRBJ2-7; 7 nucleotides match TRBD2. The CDR3 loop is CASSQEGGREISYEQYF. The CDR3 DNA reads TGCGCCAGCAGCCAAGAGGGAGGGCGCGAAATTTCCTACGAGCAGTACTTC.